Listed here are 16 T cell receptor beta chains from one sample, sequenced in a study of T cells in Graves' hyperthyroidism and ophthalmopathy. The CDR3 regions of TCR beta were amplified from RNA transcripts. RT-PCR in the first round (using the HTBI primer set) targeted the TCR CDR3. TCRdb re-derived calls from the multiplex PCR reads in MiXCR, one entry per CDR3 protein. The sample has over 300,000 distinct CDR3 sequences, approximately 15% seen once. Source material: blood. These receptors all stem from a woman between 35 and 50 years old with Graves' ophthalmopathy.

This clonotype was recorded at least ten times. The V gene is TRBV12-3 or TRBV12-4, the J gene TRBJ2-7; D not certain. Trimming pared 6 bases from V and 7 bases from J, leaving 19 bases between. This CDR3 spans 14 amino acids. In DNA, the CDR3 is TGTGCCAGCAGCGAAGTAAACCCCCCCTGGGAGCAGTACTTC. It is translated as CASSEVNPPWEQYF.

Only a few counts were recorded for this clonotype. The V call is TRBV6-5, the J call TRBJ1-2; 9 bases match TRBD1. CDR1 is MNHEY and CDR2 is SVGAGI in the germline V gene. CDR3 length: 17 amino acids. V shed 0 bases, J shed 3 bases, and the junction held 8 bases outside the gene matches. The CDR3 nucleotides are TGTGCCAGCAGTTACTCGAGGACAGGGGCTCCCTACTATGGCTACACCTTC. Amino acid sequence: CASSYSRTGAPYYGYTF.

At least ten counts were recorded for this clonotype. The chain employs TRBV7-9 and TRBJ1-2; TRBD1 matches at 10 bases. The germline V gene encodes CDR1 SEHNR and CDR2 FQNEAQ (reference sequence). The CDR3 is 12 residues long. V trimming: 8 bases; J trimming: 7 bases; junction bases outside the gene matches: 4. The CDR3, as DNA: TGTGCCAGCGACAGGGACAGGGGTGGCTACACCTTC. This translates into CASDRDRGGYTF.

Ten or more counts support this clonotype. The gene calls are TRBV10-3 and TRBJ2-1; no reliable D call. Germline-derived CDR1 and CDR2 are ENHRY and SYGVKD. The CDR3 covers 12 residues. V lost 6 bases and J lost 7, with 10 bases in between. CDR3 sequence (DNA): TGTGCCATCAGCGTTAGTGAGAATGAGCAGTTCTTC. This codes for CAISVSENEQFF.

In its sample, this clonotype was seen many times. This rearrangement joins TRBV7-2 to TRBJ1-1; no firm D call. The CDR3 consists of 14 residues. Per germline, CDR1 SGHTA and CDR2 FQGNSA. With 5 bases removed from V and 4 bases from J, the gap between germline ends came to 14 bases. In DNA, the CDR3 is TGTGCCAGCAGCACCTACAGTGGCAGCACTGAAGCTTTCTTT. This gives the protein CASSTYSGSTEAFF.

The chain couples TRBV12-3 or TRBV12-4 to TRBJ1-1; the D is unclear. V gave up 2 bases and J gave up 1 base, with 8 bases separating them. The CDR3 is made up of 14 amino acids. CDR3 bases: TGTGCCAGCAGTTTATCTCCGGGGAACACTGAAGCTTTCTTT. It translates to CASSLSPGNTEAFF.

This clonotype was picked up many times. Here the CDR3 DNA reads TGCAGCGTTGAAGTCGCAGGGGCGCGCACTGAAGCTTTCTTT. Translated: CSVEVAGARTEAFF. J is TRBJ1-1 and V is TRBV29-1, with D perhaps TRBD1 (6 bases). This CDR3 has 14 residues. Germline V lookup: CDR1 SQVTM, CDR2 ANQGSEA. V gave up 1 base and J gave up 4 bases, with 13 bases separating them. The full variable domain, with the rest looked up from reference TRBV29-1 and TRBJ1-1, is SAVISQKPSRDICQRGTSLTIQCQVDSQVTMMFWYRQQPGQSLTLIATANQGSEATYESGFVIDKFPISRPNLTFSTLTVSNMSPEDSSIYLCSVEVAGARTEAFFGQGTRLTVV.

This clonotype was observed a few times. The CDR3 protein is CAWRPGTPYEQYF. Here the CDR3 DNA reads TGTGCCTGGAGGCCCGGGACACCTTACGAGCAGTACTTC. V is TRBV30 and J is TRBJ2-7; D is possibly TRBD1 (6 bases). The CDR3 is made up of 13 amino acids. Germline V lookup: CDR1 GTSNPN, CDR2 SVGIG (reference sequence). V gave up 3 bases and J gave up 4 bases, with 13 bases separating them.

This clonotype was seen many times. The V call is TRBV12-3 or TRBV12-4, the J call TRBJ2-7; TRBD2 matches at 10 bases. Trimming removed 6 bases from V and 3 bases from J; junction bases left unmatched: 8. There are 15 residues in the CDR3. The CDR3 is CASSPGVAGGYEQYF. CDR3 coding DNA: TGTGCCAGCAGCCCCGGGGTAGCGGGAGGCTACGAGCAGTACTTC.

The table lists this clonotype with many counts. The chain employs TRBV20-1 and TRBJ2-5; D unresolved. Trimming removed 0 bases from V and 4 bases from J, with 6 bases in between. Germline V CDR1 and CDR2: DFQATT, SNEGSKA (reference sequence). The CDR3 is 12 amino acids. CDR3 amino acids: CSAREDLETQYF. In DNA, the CDR3 is TGCAGTGCTAGAGAAGACCTAGAGACCCAGTACTTC.

This clonotype was detected only a few times. The J gene is TRBJ2-3, the V gene TRBV10-3; 7 nucleotides line up with TRBD1. The V gene end was trimmed by 2 bases and the J gene end by 5 bases; junction bases not matched to a gene: 4. The CDR3 totals 14 residues. Looked up from germline, CDR1 is ENHRY and CDR2 is SYGVKD. The CDR3 here is CAISERGRGDTQYF. CDR3 bases: TGTGCCATCAGTGAGAGGGGGCGAGGAGATACGCAGTATTTT.

This clonotype was recorded at least ten times. The V call is TRBV10-3, the J call TRBJ2-5; D gene unclear. This CDR3 is built from 17 residues. V was pared by 1 base and J by 5 bases, with 20 bases between. CDR1 ENHRY and CDR2 SYGVKD come from the germline V gene. CDR3 sequence (DNA): TGTGCCATCAGTGAGTTGGGTCCAAGAACGGGCCGGGAGACCCAGTACTTC. Amino acids: CAISELGPRTGRETQYF.

In this sample, this clonotype turned up many times. The rearrangement joins TRBV7-8 to TRBJ1-4; D might be TRBD1 (5 bases). This CDR3 has 14 amino acids. The V and J ends lost 2 bases and 4 bases respectively, with 8 bases between them. Germline V lookup: CDR1 SGHVS, CDR2 FQNEAQ. As DNA, the CDR3 is TGTGCCAGCAGCTTAAGACAGCTTAATGAAAAACTGTTTTTT. The encoded protein is CASSLRQLNEKLFF.

This clonotype has more than one count but fewer than ten. The junction does not match germline at one end; this may be a read error. V gene TRBV14 combines with J gene TRBJ2-5; no firm D call. Germline values: CDR1 SGHDN, CDR2 FVKESK. The CDR3 contains 13 residues. The CDR3 sequence is CASSQDGGRNIDF. The DNA of the CDR3 is TGTGCCAGCAGCCAAGATGGTGGGCGGAACATTGACTTC.

This clonotype was counted many times. The chain employs TRBV15 and TRBJ1-3; D uncertain. Trimming took off 1 base at V and 0 bases at J, with 10 bases between the two ends. The germline V gene encodes CDR1 LNHNV and CDR2 YYDKDF (reference sequence). There are 16 residues in the CDR3. The CDR3 DNA reads as TGTGCCACCAGCAGAGCCCCCGTTAGCTCTGGAAACACCATATATTTT. This sequence encodes CATSRAPVSSGNTIYF.

This clonotype was found many times. This sequence joins TRBV29-1 and TRBJ2-3; D is unresolved. Germline V gene lookup returns CDR1 SQVTM and CDR2 ANQGSEA. The V gene lost 5 bases and the J gene lost 2 bases, with 8 bases spanning the gap. CDR3 size: 12 residues. The CDR3 is CSVRVNTDTQYF. CDR3 in DNA: TGCAGCGTTAGGGTGAACACAGATACGCAGTATTTT.